The 15 T cell receptor beta chains below come from one sample, sequenced in a study of blood T cell repertoires in COVID-19. Produced via immunoSEQ multiplex PCR; TCRdb's table is partial and in-frame only. This sample has around 290,000 clones; around 89% occur once, and the top ten carry roughly 2%. The sequenced sample was PBMCs or T cells enriched from blood (not recorded which). These receptor sequences come from a woman aged 55-75 years in a cohort exposed to, infected with or recovered from COVID-19 (not recorded which).

V is TRBV11-1 and J is TRBJ1-3; D not resolved. The CDR3 spans 13 residues. The V gene lost 2 bases and the J gene lost 2 bases, with 4 bases spanning the gap. Germline CDR1 SGHAT, CDR2 FQDESV (reference sequence). CDR3 coding DNA: TGTGCCAGCAGCTTACAGACTGGAAACACCATATATTTT. It translates to CASSLQTGNTIYF. Combining the CDR3 with reference TRBV11-1 and TRBJ1-3 gives the whole variable domain EAEVAQSPRYKITEKSQAVAFWCDPISGHATLYWYRQILGQGPELLVQFQDESVVDDSQLPKDRFSAERLKGVDSTLKIQPAELGDSAMYLCASSLQTGNTIYFGEGSWLTVV.

This clone was counted a single time. V gene TRBV2 combines with J gene TRBJ2-7; TRBD2 aligns across 10 bases. This CDR3 comprises 14 residues. CDR1 and CDR2 from the germline V gene are SNHLY and FYNNEI. V lost 10 bases to trimming and J lost 2 bases; unmatched junction nucleotides: 8. The CDR3 DNA reads as TGTGCCACCGTGACTAGCGGGTCACCCTACGAGCAGTACTTC. Translating it yields CATVTSGSPYEQYF. Complete variable domain (other parts from reference TRBV2 and TRBJ2-7): EPEVTQTPSHQVTQMGQEVILRCVPISNHLYFYWYRQILGQKVEFLVSFYNNEISEKSEIFDDQFSVERPDGSNFTLKIRSTKLEDSAMYFCATVTSGSPYEQYFGPGTRLTVT.

The chain uses TRBV29-1 and TRBJ1-2; a possible D gene is TRBD1 (5 bases). The CDR3 sequence is 14 residues long. With 4 bases removed from V and 2 bases from J, the gap between germline ends came to 14 bases. Germline V gene lookup returns CDR1 SQVTM and CDR2 ANQGSEA. CDR3 loop: CSVAAGLGNYGYTF. The CDR3 DNA follows: TGCAGCGTTGCTGCAGGGCTAGGAAACTATGGCTACACCTTC.

The rearrangement uses TRBV25-1 and TRBJ2-7; 10 bases align to TRBD1. J was trimmed by 3 bases and V by 3 bases; bases with no gene match: 5. The CDR3 extends over 15 amino acids. Germline CDR1 is MGHDK and CDR2 is SYGVNS. CDR3 sequence reads: CASSDPGTGDYEQYF. The CDR3 bases are TGTGCCAGCAGTGACCCCGGGACAGGGGACTACGAGCAGTACTTC.

The chain couples TRBV2 to TRBJ1-1; D not resolved. CDR1 is SNHLY, CDR2 FYNNEI, per germline. The CDR3 length is 14 residues. V was clipped by 6 bases and J by 1 base, with 12 bases between them. In nucleotides, the CDR3 is TGTGCCAGCAGGAGGCCAGCATCGAACACTGAAGCTTTCTTT. Translation: CASRRPASNTEAFF.

V is TRBV2 and J is TRBJ2-7; 7 nucleotides agree with TRBD2. In germline, CDR1 is SNHLY, CDR2 FYNNEI. Unmatched junction bases numbered 12, after V lost 6 bases and J lost 7 bases. CDR3 length: 14 residues. The CDR3 DNA is TGTGCCAGCAGACCCTCGGCGGGAGTAGAGGAGCAGTACTTC. It codes for CASRPSAGVEEQYF.

In regard to this clone: The sample carries other DNA sequences with the same CDR3. The chain is built from TRBV5-1 and TRBJ1-2, with 7 bases matching TRBD1. V was clipped by 4 bases and J by 3 bases; unmatched bases: 6. CDR1 and CDR2 from the germline V gene are SGHRS and YFSETQ. CDR3 length: 14 amino acids. CDR3 coding DNA: TGCGCCAGCAGCCCCGACAGGGCGGACTATGGCTACACCTTC. Encoded protein: CASSPDRADYGYTF.

The rearrangement uses TRBV7-2 and TRBJ2-7; 12 positions agree with TRBD1. Trimming at V came to 2 bases and at J to 4 bases, leaving 9 bases not matched to a gene. This CDR3 is built from 17 residues. Germline V gene sequence: CDR1 SGHTA, CDR2 FQGNSA. For the CDR3, the DNA is TGTGCCAGCAGCTTATTCTCCGGGACAGGGGGCGGTTACGAGCAGTACTTC. Encoded protein: CASSLFSGTGGGYEQYF.

V gene TRBV30 combines with J gene TRBJ1-6; D is unresolved. V was trimmed by 5 bases and J by 8 bases, leaving 13 bases between them. The CDR3 consists of 13 residues. Germline lookup yields CDR1 GTSNPN and CDR2 SVGIG (reference sequence). This chain's CDR3 is CAWLESEYSPLHF. The CDR3 DNA reads TGTGCCTGGCTGGAGTCGGAGTATTCACCCCTCCACTTT.

The chain combines TRBV5-1 with TRBJ2-7; D unclear. The ends were cut back, 3 bases at V and 2 bases at J, with 6 bases in the middle. CDR1 is SGHRS and CDR2 is YFSETQ in the germline V gene. There are 12 residues in the CDR3. CDR3 bases: TGCGCCAGCAGCTACGGTCCCTACGAGCAGTACTTC. This gives the protein CASSYGPYEQYF.

The chain employs TRBV11-2 and TRBJ2-7; D may be TRBD2 (6 bases). The CDR3 has 17 amino acids. The V end was cut by 0 bases, the J end by 3 bases, with 18 bases between. Germline V gene data show CDR1 as SGHAT and CDR2 as FQNNGV. CDR3 residues: CASSLDSGGGSGYEQYF. Here the CDR3 DNA reads TGTGCCAGCAGCTTAGATTCCGGGGGAGGCTCGGGCTACGAGCAGTACTTC.

The chain employs TRBV9 and TRBJ1-6, with 7 bases aligning to TRBD1. V shed 3 bases and J 9 bases; nucleotides not matched to a gene: 3. The CDR3 is 13 amino acids. Germline CDR1 SGDLS, CDR2 YYNGEE. In DNA, the CDR3 is TGTGCCAGCAGCGCAGGGGGGCGTTCACCCCTCCACTTT. This encodes CASSAGGRSPLHF.

This clone has just one count. The rearrangement links TRBV5-1 to TRBJ1-1; D not certain. V was cut by 3 bases and J by 1 base, with 10 bases left in between. The CDR3 totals 14 residues. CDR1 and CDR2 from the germline V gene are SGHRS and YFSETQ. The CDR3 DNA reads as TGCGCCAGCAGCTCATACTCAGGGAACACTGAAGCTTTCTTT. Translation: CASSSYSGNTEAFF. Looking up the rest from reference TRBV5-1 and TRBJ1-1 gives the full variable domain: KAGVTQTPRYLIKTRGQQVTLSCSPISGHRSVSWYQQTPGQGLQFLFEYFSETQRNKGNFPGRFSGRQFSNSRSEMNVSTLELGDSALYLCASSSYSGNTEAFFGQGTRLTVV.

The chain couples TRBV30 to TRBJ2-3; 10 bases fit TRBD2. CDR1 is GTSNPN and CDR2 is SVGIG in the germline V gene (reference sequence). V shed 3 bases, J shed 4 bases, and the junction held 10 bases outside the gene matches. CDR3 length: 16 amino acids. Here the CDR3 reads CAWREWLAGAADTQYF. Written as DNA, the CDR3 is TGTGCCTGGAGGGAATGGCTAGCGGGAGCGGCAGATACGCAGTATTTT.

The CDR3 reads CASSPGRLAVRAGELFF. The CDR3 DNA follows: TGCGCCAGCAGCCCCGGTAGGCTAGCGGTGCGAGCCGGGGAGCTGTTTTTT. The V and J genes are TRBV4-1 and TRBJ2-2; 7 bases are a match to TRBD2. The germline CDR1 and CDR2 sequences are MGHRA and YSYEKL. Trimming removed 4 bases from V and 6 bases from J; junction bases left unmatched: 14. This CDR3 region has 17 residues.